A selection of T cell receptor beta chains follows, all from one sample in a study of OX40 agonist ivuxolimab in advanced cancers. The repertoire was sequenced with immunoSEQ multiplex PCR; TCRdb's copy has only in-frame clones and lacks some. Of about 24,000 clones in the sample, roughly 88% are singletons; the top ten hold 9.5% to 10%. The source was CD4+ or CD8+ T cells sorted from blood, collected in a trial of the OX40 agonist ivuxolimab. These receptors were obtained from an adult with an advanced solid tumor such as melanoma, head and neck, liver or kidney cancer. The CDR3 runs from the conserved cysteine through the conserved F or W. A D gene is named only where the DNA matches it firmly. Clone sizes are given selectively: once, few, many, or a class where the clone is expanded.

-	TRBV4-1	TRBJ2-7	TRBD1	CASSQQGQVYEQYF	TGCGCCAGCAGCCAACAGGGACAGGTCTACGAGCAGTACTTC
-	TRBV28	TRBJ2-1	TRBD2	CASWASGRLGGLNEQFF	TGTGCCAGCTGGGCTAGCGGGAGGTTAGGGGGCCTCAATGAGCAGTTCTTC
-	TRBV5-1	TRBJ2-5	-	CASAGRDTSQETQYF	TGCGCCAGCGCCGGTCGGGACACGTCCCAAGAGACCCAGTACTTC
-	TRBV19	TRBJ1-1	-	CASRDKGTNTEAFF	TGTGCCAGTAGGGACAAGGGGACCAACACTGAAGCTTTCTTT
-	TRBV5-1	TRBJ1-6	-	CASSQGHLNSPLHF	TGCGCCAGCAGCCAGGGACACCTTAATTCACCCCTCCACTTT
-	TRBV7-9	TRBJ1-4	-	CASSLSNEKLFF	TGTGCCAGCAGCTTATCCAATGAAAAACTGTTTTTT
-	TRBV29-1	TRBJ1-1	-	CSVEVGKNTEAFF	TGCAGCGTTGAGGTCGGAAAAAACACTGAAGCTTTCTTT
-	TRBV2	TRBJ2-1	-	CASSRSWSEQFF	TGTGCCAGCAGTCGAAGCTGGAGTGAGCAGTTCTTC
-	TRBV10-3	TRBJ2-1	TRBD2	CAISPGTSGSYNEQFF	TGTGCCATCAGCCCCGGGACTAGCGGGAGCTACAATGAGCAGTTCTTC
-	TRBV19	TRBJ2-7	TRBD1	CASSIVGARGHYEQYF	TGTGCCAGTAGTATCGTCGGGGCTAGGGGGCACTACGAGCAGTACTTC
-	TRBV25-1	TRBJ2-1	-	CASSGNRETYNEQFF	TGTGCCAGCAGTGGTAACAGGGAAACCTACAATGAGCAGTTCTTC
-	TRBV15	TRBJ2-7	-	CATSRQAPSYEQYF	TGTGCCACTAGTCGACAGGCCCCCTCCTACGAGCAGTACTTC
-	TRBV4-2	TRBJ2-5	TRBD2	CASSQTSGLADRTQYF	TGTGCCAGCAGCCAAACATCGGGACTAGCCGACAGGACCCAGTACTTC
-	TRBV4-1	TRBJ2-1	TRBD1	CASSQGFRQGAFSYNEQFF	TGCGCCAGCAGCCAAGGGTTCCGACAGGGGGCATTCTCCTACAATGAGCAGTTCTTC
-	TRBV19	TRBJ1-2	-	CASSIGQSYGYTF	TGTGCCAGTAGTATAGGACAGAGCTATGGCTACACCTTC
-	TRBV4-1	TRBJ1-2	TRBD1	CASSQDRAGGNGYTF	TGCGCCAGCAGCCAAGATCGGGCAGGGGGCAATGGCTACACCTTC
-	TRBV19	TRBJ1-1	TRBD1	CASSTRTGVMNTEAFF	TGTGCCAGTAGTACCCGGACAGGGGTCATGAACACTGAAGCTTTCTTT
-	TRBV5-1	TRBJ2-3	TRBD1	CASSSSGQETDTQYF	TGCGCCAGCAGCTCGTCGGGACAGGAAACAGATACGCAGTATTTT
-	TRBV19	TRBJ1-5	-	CASTLRADRPSNQPQHF	TGTGCCAGTACCTTGAGGGCCGACAGACCTAGCAATCAGCCCCAGCATTTT
-	TRBV5-1	TRBJ2-2	TRBD2	CASSPGTSGSGTGELFF	TGCGCCAGCAGTCCCGGGACTAGCGGGAGTGGCACCGGGGAGCTGTTTTTT
-	TRBV18	TRBJ2-1	-	CASSPRFGDEQFF	TGTGCCAGCTCACCACGTTTCGGCGATGAGCAGTTCTTC
-	TRBV5-1	TRBJ2-3	-	CASSLSLPSADTQYF	TGCGCCAGCAGCTTATCCCTTCCCTCGGCAGATACGCAGTATTTT
-	TRBV9	TRBJ2-5	TRBD1	CASSPRGKETQYF	TGTGCCAGCAGCCCCAGGGGGAAGGAGACCCAGTACTTC
-	TRBV18	TRBJ1-4	-	CASSPQGEKLFF	TGTGCCAGCTCACCCCAAGGTGAAAAACTGTTTTTT
-	TRBV6-5	TRBJ1-2	-	CASSWAPGGYTF	TGTGCCAGCAGTTGGGCCCCGGGAGGCTACACCTTC
-	TRBV6-4	TRBJ2-3	-	CASSVESTDTQYF	TGTGCCAGCAGTGTTGAATCCACAGATACGCAGTATTTT
-	TRBV9	TRBJ2-7	TRBD2	CASSVHQRGHYEQYF	TGTGCCAGCAGCGTTCATCAGCGGGGGCACTACGAGCAGTACTTC
-	TRBV19	TRBJ2-7	-	CASSFELWSYEQYF	TGTGCCAGTAGTTTCGAGCTGTGGTCCTACGAGCAGTACTTC
few	TRBV19	TRBJ1-5	-	CASSEKGHQPQHF	TGTGCCAGTAGTGAGAAGGGGCATCAGCCCCAGCATTTT
-	TRBV19	TRBJ2-5	-	CASSDFRVQETQYF	TGTGCCAGTAGTGACTTCAGGGTCCAAGAGACCCAGTACTTC
-	TRBV7-3	TRBJ1-1	-	CASSPTGGFATEAFF	TGTGCCAGCAGCCCCACCGGTGGTTTTGCCACTGAAGCTTTCTTT
once	TRBV4-2	TRBJ2-6	-	CASSQDPQGGANVLTF	TGTGCCAGCAGCCAAGATCCACAGGGTGGGGCCAACGTCCTGACTTTC
-	TRBV13	TRBJ2-6	-	CASSLVGQPSSGANVLTF	TGTGCCAGCAGCTTAGTAGGGCAGCCTAGCTCCGGGGCCAACGTCCTGACTTTC
-	TRBV2	TRBJ2-7	-	CARRGTASYEQYF	TGTGCCAGAAGGGGGACGGCCTCCTACGAGCAGTACTTC
-	TRBV5-4	TRBJ2-7	TRBD2	CASSKSGAATNYEQYF	TGTGCCAGCAGTAAAAGCGGGGCGGCTACTAACTACGAGCAGTACTTC
-	TRBV6-5	TRBJ1-4	-	CASRHPRGEEKLFF	TGTGCCAGCAGGCATCCCCGGGGTGAAGAAAAACTGTTTTTT
-	TRBV19	TRBJ2-1	-	CASSISSREQFF	TGTGCCAGTAGTATATCCAGCCGTGAGCAGTTCTTC
few	TRBV2	TRBJ1-4	TRBD1	CASSDRGQANEKLFF	TGTGCCAGCAGTGACAGAGGACAGGCTAATGAAAAACTGTTTTTT
-	TRBV9	TRBJ1-2	TRBD1	CASSVSGTGNYGYTF	TGTGCCAGCAGCGTATCCGGGACAGGGAACTATGGCTACACCTTC
-	TRBV5-1	TRBJ2-3	TRBD1	CASSSTGTGIIDTQYF	TGCGCCAGCAGCTCGACCGGGACAGGGATAATAGATACGCAGTATTTT
-	TRBV27	TRBJ1-2	-	CASSSNGNYGYTF	TGTGCCAGCAGTTCCAACGGTAACTATGGCTACACCTTC
-	TRBV6-5	TRBJ1-5	TRBD1	CASTQGAGQPQHF	TGTGCCAGCACCCAGGGGGCAGGTCAGCCCCAGCATTTT